The clone carrying this TCR beta chain was counted a few times. Its target is unknown. The CDR3 runs to 15 residues. Trimming left V 5 bases short and J 2 bases short, with 12 bases between. CDR1 is MRHNA and CDR2 is SNTAGT in the germline V gene. This record belongs to a study of T cell responses to AZD1222 COVID-19 vaccine. Study conclusions and caveats: Clonal diversity was possibly underestimated, and the donors were mostly white British, with more females.

Profiling relied on immunoSEQ multiplex PCR, and the TCRdb table lists in-frame clones only, not all of them. The data show about 42,000 clones, 88% seen once. This TCR was recovered from an adult who received the AZD1222 COVID-19 vaccine. V gene TRBV6-4 combines with J gene TRBJ2-2; the D gene is possibly TRBD1 (5 bases). The specimen comprised peripheral blood, sampled 28 days after the second AZD1222 dose. In DNA, the CDR3 is TGTGCCAGCAGTCAGGGTTCCCTCAACACCGGGGAGCTGTTTTTT. This translates into CASSQGSLNTGELFF.